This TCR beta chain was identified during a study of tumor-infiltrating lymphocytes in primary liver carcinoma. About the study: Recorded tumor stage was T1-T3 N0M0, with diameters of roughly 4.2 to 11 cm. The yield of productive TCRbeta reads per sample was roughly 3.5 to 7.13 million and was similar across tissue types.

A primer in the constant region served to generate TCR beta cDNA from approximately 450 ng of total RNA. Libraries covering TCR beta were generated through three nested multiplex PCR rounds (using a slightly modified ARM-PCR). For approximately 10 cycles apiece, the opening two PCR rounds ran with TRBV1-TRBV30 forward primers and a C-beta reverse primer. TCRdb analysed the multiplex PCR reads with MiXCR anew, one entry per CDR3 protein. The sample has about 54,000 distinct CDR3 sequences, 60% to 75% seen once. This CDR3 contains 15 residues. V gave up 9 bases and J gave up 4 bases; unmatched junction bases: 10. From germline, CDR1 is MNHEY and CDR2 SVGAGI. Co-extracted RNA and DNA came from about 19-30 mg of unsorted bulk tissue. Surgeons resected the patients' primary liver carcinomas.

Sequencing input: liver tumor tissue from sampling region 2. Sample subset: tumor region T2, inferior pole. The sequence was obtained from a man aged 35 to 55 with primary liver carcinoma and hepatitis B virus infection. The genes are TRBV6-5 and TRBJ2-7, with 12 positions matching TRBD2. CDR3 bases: TGTGCCAGTAGCCGGAGACTAGCGGGAGAATACGAGCAGTACTTC. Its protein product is CASSRRLAGEYEQYF.